The entry below gives a single TCR beta chain sequence along with its context. Its antigen is not identified. Here immunoSEQ multiplex PCR was the method, and the copy in TCRdb shows in-frame clones only, minus some. The sample lists around 32,000 clones, roughly 80% occurring once. Trimming cost V 0 bases and J 8 bases, with 13 bases left between them. Germline loops: CDR1 LNHNV, CDR2 YYDKDF (reference sequence). This CDR3 is 14 amino acids long. Described time point: week 35, safety follow-up. All doses held 300 ug of mutant IDH1 20-mer peptide, with topical imiquimod. This entry is derived from a study of a mutant IDH1 vaccine in newly diagnosed glioma. Overall study: First vaccine doses came 4-6 weeks after radiotherapy alone, or with temozolomide cycles. The timing of visit V12 was week 35, and that of visit V13 was week 47. Study-wide results and caveats: Apparently, pseudoprogression bore no relation to changes among the top peripheral T cell clonotypes.

The TCR originated in a woman aged 18 to 35 with glioma. The sample in question was PBMCs, obtained from a glioma patient whose treatment included an IDH1 peptide vaccine. The V and J genes are TRBV15 and TRBJ1-2; D call uncertain. This chain's CDR3 is CATSRDLTGGGYTF. The CDR3 nucleotides are TGTGCCACCAGCAGAGATCTGACCGGTGGAGGCTACACCTTC.